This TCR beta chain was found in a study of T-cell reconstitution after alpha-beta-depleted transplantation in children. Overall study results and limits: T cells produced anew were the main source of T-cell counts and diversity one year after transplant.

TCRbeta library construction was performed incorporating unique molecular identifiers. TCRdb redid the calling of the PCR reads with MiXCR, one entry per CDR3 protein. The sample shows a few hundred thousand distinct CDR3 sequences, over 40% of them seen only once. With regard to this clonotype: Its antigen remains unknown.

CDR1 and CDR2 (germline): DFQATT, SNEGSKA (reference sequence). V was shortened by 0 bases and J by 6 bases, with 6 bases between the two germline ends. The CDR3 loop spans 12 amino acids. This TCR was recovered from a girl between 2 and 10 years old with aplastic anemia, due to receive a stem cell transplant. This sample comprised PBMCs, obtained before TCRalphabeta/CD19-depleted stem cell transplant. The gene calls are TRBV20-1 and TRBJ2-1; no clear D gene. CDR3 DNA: TGCAGTGCTAGAGATTTCGGCAATGAGCAGTTCTTC. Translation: CSARDFGNEQFF.